These 22 T cell receptor beta chains were sequenced from one sample in a study of T cells after yellow fever vaccination. Via MiXCR, TCRdb re-called the 5' RACE reads, giving one row per CDR3 protein. Of under 600,000 distinct CDR3 sequences listed, about a fifth were seen once; the top ten hold around 16%. The sequencing used PBMCs, collected more than 20 days after the first yellow fever vaccination. The receptors originated from a man younger than 30 who received the YFV17D yellow fever vaccine.

This clonotype showed up many times. The chain uses TRBV3-1 and TRBJ1-6; weak D call: TRBD1 (5 bases). V lost 3 bases, J lost 5 bases, and 14 bases lay in between. The CDR3 contains 16 residues. Germline V gene lookup returns CDR1 LGHDT and CDR2 YNNKEL (reference sequence). This CDR3 reads CASSHGWGRNNSPLHF. DNA of the CDR3: TGTGCCAGCAGCCATGGCTGGGGCAGAAATAATTCACCCCTCCACTTT.

The CDR3 region is CASSSPGGGETQYF. CDR3 nucleotide sequence: TGTGCCAGCAGCTCCCCGGGTGGGGGAGAGACCCAGTACTTC. V is TRBV7-2 and J is TRBJ2-5; D possibly uses TRBD1 or TRBD2 (5 bases each). Germline loops: CDR1 SGHTA, CDR2 FQGNSA. V lost 4 bases, J lost 4 bases, and 13 bases lay in between. This CDR3 comprises 14 residues.

The rearrangement joins TRBV2 to TRBJ2-2, with 7 bases that match TRBD2. Germline assignment: CDR1 SNHLY and CDR2 FYNNEI. This CDR3 is built from 17 residues. V lost 5 bases and J lost 0; bases outside the gene matches: 9. In DNA, the CDR3 is TGTGCCAGCAGTTGGGACGTCGCGGGGGCGAACACCGGGGAGCTGTTTTTT. Translated: CASSWDVAGANTGELFF.

This sequence joins TRBV20-1 and TRBJ2-5; TRBD2 matches 7 bases. V lost 6 bases and J lost 5; bases outside the gene matches: 6. The CDR3 is made up of 12 amino acids. Per germline, CDR1 DFQATT and CDR2 SNEGSKA (reference sequence). The CDR3 DNA reads TGCAGTGCGACACCCGGGGGGGAGACCCAGTACTTC. Translating it yields CSATPGGETQYF.

This sequence joins TRBV18 and TRBJ1-1; D is undetermined. V lost 6 bases and J lost 1, with 9 bases in between. Germline lookup yields CDR1 KGHSH and CDR2 LQKENI. The CDR3 has 13 amino acids. As DNA, the CDR3 is TGTGCCAGCTCTCCGAACGGGAACACTGAAGCTTTCTTT. Amino acids: CASSPNGNTEAFF.

The genes are TRBV3-1 and TRBJ2-4, with D unclear. V was trimmed by 1 base and J by 2 bases, leaving 0 bases between them. The CDR3 totals 12 residues. Germline loops: CDR1 LGHDT, CDR2 YNNKEL (reference sequence). The CDR3 loop reads CASSQAKNIQYF. CDR3 bases: TGTGCCAGCAGCCAAGCCAAAAACATTCAGTACTTC. The entire variable domain, with the rest obtained from reference TRBV3-1 and TRBJ2-4, is as follows: DTAVSQTPKYLVTQMGNDKSIKCEQNLGHDTMYWYKQDSKKFLKIMFSYNNKELIINETVPNRFSPKSPDKAHLNLHINSLELGDSAVYFCASSQAKNIQYFGAGTRLSVL.

The chain employs TRBV2 and TRBJ2-1; 8 nucleotides line up with TRBD2. From germline, CDR1 is SNHLY and CDR2 FYNNEI. With V trimmed by 10 bases and J by 6 bases, 11 bases remained unmatched. The CDR3 has 14 amino acids. CDR3 nucleotides: TGTGCCAACTTACAAACTAGCGGCTTCAATGAGCAGTTCTTC. Protein product: CANLQTSGFNEQFF. Based on the CDR3 plus reference TRBV2 and TRBJ2-1, the full variable domain is EPEVTQTPSHQVTQMGQEVILRCVPISNHLYFYWYRQILGQKVEFLVSFYNNEISEKSEIFDDQFSVERPDGSNFTLKIRSTKLEDSAMYFCANLQTSGFNEQFFGPGTRLTVL.

This clonotype has only a few counts. The chain carries TRBV6-5 and TRBJ2-3; 9 bases match TRBD1. Germline CDR1 and CDR2: MNHEY and SVGAGI. The V and J ends lost 4 bases and 4 bases, in that order; junction bases with no gene match: 6. The CDR3 runs to 15 residues. Here the CDR3 reads CASSFGTGLSDTQYF. The CDR3 coding sequence is TGTGCCAGCAGTTTCGGGACAGGGCTATCAGATACGCAGTATTTT.

This sequence joins TRBV6-5 and TRBJ2-7; tentatively, D is TRBD1 (6 bases). The germline V and J ends were trimmed by 2 bases and 6 bases, with 14 bases remaining between them. Germline assignment: CDR1 MNHEY and CDR2 SVGAGI. This CDR3 contains 14 residues. This CDR3 reads CASSYEAAGVEQYF. Here the CDR3 DNA reads TGTGCCAGCAGTTACGAGGCCGCAGGGGTCGAGCAGTACTTC.

This chain joins TRBV20-1 and TRBJ2-1; 7 bases are shared with TRBD2. The germline V gene encodes CDR1 DFQATT and CDR2 SNEGSKA (reference sequence). The CDR3 is made up of 15 amino acids. The V and J ends lost 6 bases and 4 bases, in that order; junction bases with no gene match: 12. CDR3 DNA: TGCAGTGCCCATAACCCAGCGGGGACTTACAATGAGCAGTTCTTC. Translated: CSAHNPAGTYNEQFF.

This clonotype turned up a few times. This rearrangement joins TRBV28 to TRBJ1-4, with TRBD1 identical over 10 bases. After removal of 3 bases from V and 13 bases from J, the junction contained 11 bases not matched to a gene. The CDR3 sequence is 15 residues long. Germline-derived CDR1 and CDR2 are MDHEN and SYDVKM. The CDR3: CASSLELGRTGGLFF. CDR3 coding DNA: TGTGCCAGCAGTTTGGAGCTTGGCCGGACAGGGGGACTGTTTTTT.

This chain joins TRBV7-3 and TRBJ2-2; TRBD1 agrees at 7 bases. Germline trimming cut 4 bases from V and 5 bases from J; bases unmatched to any gene: 4. Per the germline V gene, CDR1 is SGHTA and CDR2 is FQGTGA. The CDR3 is made up of 14 amino acids. The CDR3 loop reads CASSSQGLTGELFF. CDR3 DNA sequence: TGTGCCAGCAGCTCACAGGGGTTGACCGGGGAGCTGTTTTTT.

This clonotype was picked up many times. V and J are TRBV5-1 and TRBJ2-2; 8 bases match TRBD2. The CDR3 sequence is 15 residues long. Losses at the gene ends were 4 bases for V and 0 bases for J; bases not matched to a gene: 2. The germline V gene has CDR1 SGHRS and CDR2 YFSETQ. The CDR3 spells CASSPGGANTGELFF. In DNA form, the CDR3 reads TGCGCCAGCAGCCCCGGGGGGGCGAACACCGGGGAGCTGTTTTTT.

As concerns this clonotype: The junction departs from the called germline gene at one end, perhaps through a read error. The J gene is TRBJ2-1, the V gene TRBV4-1, with D possibly being TRBD2 (6 bases). The CDR3 contains 16 residues. Germline V gene data show CDR1 as MGHRA and CDR2 as YSYEKL. The CDR3 coding sequence is TGCGCCAGCAGCCAGGCTCGGGGGAACCACTACCATGAGCAGTTCTTC. Translating gives CASSQARGNHYHEQFF.

The CDR3 bases are TGCAGTGCTAGAGCCCTTGAAGGACTCGGGCAGTATTTT. This gives the protein CSARALEGLGQYF. The chain joins TRBV20-1 to TRBJ2-3; D possibly corresponds to TRBD2 (5 bases). The germline gives CDR1 DFQATT, CDR2 SNEGSKA (reference sequence). Deletions cut 1 base from V and 11 bases from J, with 16 bases between. The CDR3 covers 13 residues.

In this sample, this clonotype turned up a few times. This chain joins TRBV7-2 and TRBJ2-1; 9 positions match TRBD2. Germline V CDR1 and CDR2: SGHTA, FQGNSA. CDR3 length equals 14 residues. V gave up 5 bases and J gave up 10 bases; unmatched junction bases: 9. DNA of the CDR3: TGTGCCAGCAGCCCGATGCTAGCGGGGCGGGAGCAGTTCTTC. Translating it yields CASSPMLAGREQFF.

The table lists this clonotype with a few counts. The rearrangement links TRBV10-3 to TRBJ2-2, with 7 nucleotides matching TRBD2. The CDR3 length is 13 residues. J gave up 4 bases and V 8 bases, and 4 bases lay outside the gene matches. Germline V gene sequence: CDR1 ENHRY, CDR2 SYGVKD. As DNA, the CDR3 is TGTGCCATCGAAGCGGGGAGCACCGGGGAGCTGTTTTTT. Its translation is CAIEAGSTGELFF.

This clonotype was counted many times. The chain combines TRBV5-1 with TRBJ2-3; TRBD2 matches at 8 bases. J lost 5 bases, V lost 3 bases, and 5 bases had no gene match. Germline CDR1 reads SGHRS; CDR2 reads YFSETQ. The CDR3 runs to 14 residues. This CDR3 reads CASSSTSDGDTQYF. CDR3 DNA sequence: TGCGCCAGCAGCTCGACTAGCGATGGAGATACGCAGTATTTT.

This chain links TRBV10-3 with TRBJ1-1; 9 positions match TRBD1. This CDR3 is built from 16 residues. The V segment lost 6 bases and the J segment 0 bases; nucleotides outside the gene matches: 8. Germline loops: CDR1 ENHRY, CDR2 SYGVKD. DNA for the CDR3: TGTGCCATCAGGAGTACAGGGGGCGGGATGAACACTGAAGCTTTCTTT. Translating it yields CAIRSTGGGMNTEAFF.

The CDR3 bases are TGCGCCAGCAGCCAACCTTCGGAGCGCGGAAACACCATATATTTT. Translated, it gives CASSQPSERGNTIYF. The V and J genes are TRBV4-1 and TRBJ1-3; D is unresolved. The V end lost 2 bases, the J end lost 4 bases, and 12 bases lay between the germline ends. Germline V lookup: CDR1 MGHRA, CDR2 YSYEKL. The CDR3 spans 15 residues.

Notes on this clonotype: This may be a read error, as it is one base from a much larger clone. The chain recombines TRBV11-2 with TRBJ2-5; TRBD2 aligns across 12 bases. The trim removed 5 bases at V and 3 bases at J, leaving 13 bases unmatched. This CDR3 has 18 residues. Per the germline V gene, CDR1 is SGHAT and CDR2 is FQNNGV. DNA for the CDR3: TGTGCCAGCAGCCGTCTAGCGGGGGGGACAGGGTTCGAAGAGACCCAGTACTTC. Protein product: CASSRLAGGTGFEETQYF.

This clonotype turned up a few times. The chain uses TRBV18 and TRBJ2-7; D is undetermined. Germline loops: CDR1 KGHSH, CDR2 LQKENI. The CDR3 spans 15 residues. The V and J ends lost 5 bases and 4 bases respectively, with 18 bases between them. The DNA of the CDR3 is TGTGCCAGCTCAGCCGGGCCCGGTGACGGATACGAGCAGTACGTC. It yields the protein CASSAGPGDGYEQYV.